This is a list of T cell receptor beta chains from one sample in a study of OX40 agonist ivuxolimab in advanced cancers. Sequenced by immunoSEQ multiplex PCR; TCRdb stores in-frame clones only, minus some. This sample has 36,000 or so clones, with roughly 81% found just once. The material was CD4+ or CD8+ T cells sorted from blood, obtained in a trial of the OX40 agonist ivuxolimab. Receptors originate from an adult with an advanced solid tumor such as melanoma, head and neck, liver or kidney cancer. CDR3s leave out the opening cysteine and the closing phenylalanine or tryptophan. Fields, in order: V gene, J gene, CDR3 protein.

>TRBV9|TRBJ2-1
ASSVAQVSYNEQF
>TRBV28|TRBJ2-5
ASSTWIAGVETQY
>TRBV7-9|TRBJ2-5
ASSLGPQGAQETQY
>TRBV5-1|TRBJ2-5
ASSSSGLGTETQY
>TRBV4-1|TRBJ2-7
ASSQDGQGTYEQY
>TRBV7-9|TRBJ1-3
ASSLEGVYGNTIY
>TRBV28|TRBJ1-2
ASRTRTGPKPAANYGYT
>TRBV7-6|TRBJ1-1
ASSLRGYTEAF
>TRBV19|TRBJ2-2
ASSVRQGGGTGELF
>TRBV9|TRBJ1-4
ASSASDRGGGEKLF
>TRBV7-3|TRBJ1-5
ASSLRGDTHQPQH
>TRBV4-3|TRBJ2-7
ASSQGRGGSYEQY
>TRBV7-9|TRBJ2-3
ASSLGGASDTQY
>TRBV7-3|TRBJ2-3
ASSPGGVSTDTQY
>TRBV11-2|TRBJ1-1
ASSLLGVVEAF
>TRBV9|TRBJ2-7
ASSASTANYEQY
>TRBV7-2|TRBJ2-1
ASSLVFSGGNNEQF
>TRBV6-5|TRBJ1-5
ASSLSQGGQPQH
>TRBV7-2|TRBJ2-2
ASSLDGLNTGELF
>TRBV11-2|TRBJ2-7
ASSLDQGEEGGDSYEQY
>TRBV11-3|TRBJ2-1
ASSLGRLHNEQF
>TRBV27|TRBJ1-5
ASRTGTVSNQPQH
>TRBV5-6|TRBJ2-3
ASRLAGAGGTDTQY
>TRBV7-9|TRBJ1-1
ASSWGNMGTEAF
>TRBV19|TRBJ2-2
ASSPSRTGFFPGELF
>TRBV18|TRBJ1-1
ASSGNGGRNTEAF
>TRBV4-3|TRBJ2-7
ASSQEASAGYEQY
>TRBV7-6|TRBJ1-4
ASSLGQGIGEKLF